The 11 T cell receptor beta chains below come from one sample, sequenced in a study of blood T cell repertoires in COVID-19. Clones were sequenced by immunoSEQ multiplex PCR, and TCRdb holds only the in-frame ones, with some missing. Among about 140,000 clones, about 80% were seen once, and the ten largest hold about 5.1%. Sample: peripheral blood. The receptors were gathered from a human donor in a cohort sampled during active COVID-19.

The rearrangement uses TRBV3-1 (or the pseudogene TRBV3-2) and TRBJ2-2; TRBD2 agrees at 10 bases. Germline-derived CDR1 and CDR2 are LGHDT and YNNKEL (reference sequence). This CDR3 is built from 15 residues. After removal of 6 bases from V and 3 bases from J, the junction contained 4 bases not matched to a gene. In DNA form, the CDR3 reads TGTGCCAGCAGACAGCGGGAGGGGTACACCGGGGAGCTGTTTTTT. Translated: CASRQREGYTGELFF.

This chain uses TRBV19 with TRBJ1-5, with no clear D. Between the trimmed V and J ends, which lost 6 bases and 6 bases, there was a span of 18 bases. This CDR3 has 15 amino acids. CDR1 and CDR2 (germline): LNHDA, SQIVND (reference sequence). The CDR3 loop is CASSPVPGGGQPQHF. The CDR3 DNA reads as TGTGCCAGTAGCCCCGTCCCGGGAGGAGGTCAGCCCCAGCATTTT.

In DNA, the CDR3 is TGCGCCAGCAGCCGCGGACAGGGGGTGAAAGAGACCCAGTACTTC. It yields the protein CASSRGQGVKETQYF. The chain joins TRBV5-1 to TRBJ2-5; 10 bases are a match to TRBD1. Looked up from germline, CDR1 is SGHRS and CDR2 is YFSETQ. Unmatched junction bases numbered 6, after V lost 4 bases and J lost 3 bases. This CDR3 comprises 15 residues.

This clone was seen only once. The chain is built from TRBV18 and TRBJ2-7; a weak D match, TRBD2 (6 bases). Germline loops: CDR1 KGHSH, CDR2 LQKENI. The CDR3 loop spans 13 amino acids. V lost 3 bases and J lost 7, with 13 bases in between. In nucleotides, the CDR3 is TGTGCCAGCTCACCTCGCGGGGACGGGGAGCAGTACGTC. Translating gives CASSPRGDGEQYV.

The V gene is TRBV6-5, the J gene TRBJ1-4; 9 positions match TRBD1. This CDR3 is built from 15 residues. With V trimmed by 6 bases and J by 8 bases, 10 bases remained unmatched. CDR1 and CDR2 from the germline V gene are MNHEY and SVGAGI. The CDR3 is CASRGWDRVGEKLFF. The CDR3 nucleotides read TGTGCCAGCAGAGGGTGGGACAGGGTAGGAGAAAAACTGTTTTTT.

The chain recombines TRBV5-1 with TRBJ2-3; possible D gene TRBD1, 6 bases. Germline CDR1 and CDR2: SGHRS and YFSETQ. V dropped 0 bases and J dropped 6 bases, with 14 bases sitting between them. This CDR3 region has 15 residues. The CDR3 DNA reads TGCGCCAGCAGCTTGGAACAGGGCACCGCTGATACGCAGTATTTT. It encodes CASSLEQGTADTQYF.

The chain combines TRBV6-5 with TRBJ1-5; TRBD1 agrees at 8 bases. The CDR3 spans 15 residues. J gave up 2 bases and V 6 bases, and 6 bases lay outside the gene matches. Germline CDR1 and CDR2: MNHEY and SVGAGI. The DNA for the CDR3 is TGTGCCAGCAGCCCAGGGGGCGTAGGCAATCAGCCCCAGCATTTT. This encodes CASSPGGVGNQPQHF.

V usage is TRBV19 and J usage is TRBJ2-1, with D uncertain. The germline gives CDR1 LNHDA, CDR2 SQIVND (reference sequence). This CDR3 spans 16 amino acids. V lost 1 base and J 1 base, leaving 11 bases between the germline ends. This CDR3 reads CASSIVRGLSYNEQFF. The CDR3 DNA reads as TGTGCCAGTAGTATAGTAAGAGGCTTATCCTACAATGAGCAGTTCTTC.

The chain joins TRBV3-1 (or the pseudogene TRBV3-2) to TRBJ2-2; no firm D call. The CDR3 consists of 13 residues. Germline CDR1 is LGHDT and CDR2 is YNNKEL (reference sequence). V gave up 1 base and J gave up 7 bases, with 7 bases separating them. Here the CDR3 reads CASSQVGVGELFF. In DNA, the CDR3 is TGTGCCAGCAGCCAAGTTGGAGTCGGGGAGCTGTTTTTT.

DNA for the CDR3: TGTGCCAGCAGCCGACGGGACAGGGCCTTCGGAGCTGGAAACACCATATATTTT. This sequence encodes CASSRRDRAFGAGNTIYF. The rearrangement joins TRBV7-8 to TRBJ1-3, with 9 bases lining up with TRBD1. This CDR3 has 18 amino acids. With V trimmed by 5 bases and J by 2 bases, 13 bases remained unmatched. The V gene's germline CDR1 is SGHVS and CDR2 FQNEAQ.

The rearrangement links TRBV20-1 to TRBJ1-4, with 7 bases that match TRBD1. Germline values: CDR1 DFQATT, CDR2 SNEGSKA (reference sequence). The junction had 6 bases not matched to a gene; V was cut back by 3 bases and J by 5 bases. This CDR3 is built from 14 residues. CDR3 nucleotides: TGCAGTGCTAGTAGACAGGGTATCAATGAAAAACTGTTTTTT. Residues: CSASRQGINEKLFF.